This TCR beta chain was documented in a study of blood T cell repertoires in COVID-19. The overall study: Samples representing acute and convalescent COVID-19 were sourced from the United States, Italy and Spain. T cells, B-cell-depleted T cells, or PBMCs provided the cDNA or gDNA that served as material.

Unmatched junction bases numbered 5, after V lost 0 bases and J lost 3 bases. CDR1 and CDR2 from the germline V gene are SQVTM and ANQGSEA. The CDR3 has 14 amino acids. Produced via immunoSEQ multiplex PCR; TCRdb's table is partial and in-frame only. Altogether 250,000 to 350,000 clones are present, around 90% being singletons, with the ten largest covering less than 2.5%. The chain couples TRBV29-1 to TRBJ2-7; TRBD1 matches at 7 bases. The clonotype was recovered from a man aged 18 to 29 with active or convalescent COVID-19. Sequencing input: peripheral blood. The CDR3 reads CSVEEGTELYEQYF. The DNA for the CDR3 is TGCAGCGTTGAAGAGGGGACAGAGCTCTACGAGCAGTACTTC.